The T cell receptor (beta chain) under discussion was sequenced for a study of cytomegalovirus exposure and HLA in healthy donors. Repertoires were generated with immunoSEQ multiplex PCR, while TCRdb's copy carries only in-frame clones and drops some. The sample has more than 55,000 clones, around 90% seen once; the top ten hold roughly 1.2%. Regarding the study as a whole: Rarity marked most TCR sequences, yet some public TCRs occurred in many donors. Specificity for CMV antigens was confirmed in vitro for three of the CMV-associated chains.

To note about this clone: Its target is not known.

Specimen: PBMCs. The TCR was taken from a woman aged 18 to 35 in good health and CMV-seronegative.

CDR3 loop: CASSTGSGPYEQYF. CDR3 bases: TGTGCCAGTAGTACAGGAAGCGGGCCCTACGAGCAGTACTTC. The chain has TRBV19 and TRBJ2-7, with D possibly being TRBD2 (6 bases). The V end was cut by 4 bases, the J end by 2 bases, with 12 bases between. The germline gives CDR1 LNHDA, CDR2 SQIVND (reference sequence). This CDR3 is built from 14 residues.